This T cell receptor (beta chain) was found in a study of blood T cell repertoires in COVID-19. This clone was observed a single time. Germline-derived CDR1 and CDR2 are SGHAT and FQNNGV. V was pared by 2 bases and J by 3 bases, with 11 bases between. There are 15 residues in the CDR3. The protocol was immunoSEQ multiplex PCR, while the TCRdb copy is restricted to in-frame clones and leaves out a portion. The sample yields about 220,000 clones, about 86% seen once. This sequence was found in a woman aged 50 to 60 with acute or convalescent COVID-19. The rearrangement joins TRBV11-2 to TRBJ2-1, with D uncertain. Material: peripheral blood. The chain's CDR3 is CASSLRRVNYNEQFF. CDR3 DNA sequence: TGTGCCAGCAGCTTAAGACGGGTAAACTACAATGAGCAGTTCTTC.